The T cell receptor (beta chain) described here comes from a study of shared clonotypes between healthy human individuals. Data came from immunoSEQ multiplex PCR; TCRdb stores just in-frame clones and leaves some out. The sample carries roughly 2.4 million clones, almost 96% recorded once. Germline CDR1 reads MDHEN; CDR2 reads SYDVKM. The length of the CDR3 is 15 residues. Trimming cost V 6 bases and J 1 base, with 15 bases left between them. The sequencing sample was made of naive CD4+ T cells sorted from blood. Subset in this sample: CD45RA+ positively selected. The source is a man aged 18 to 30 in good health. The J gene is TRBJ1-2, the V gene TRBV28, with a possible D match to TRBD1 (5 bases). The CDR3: CASRAPGTGNYGYTF. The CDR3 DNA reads TGTGCCAGCAGGGCACCCGGGACGGGTAACTATGGCTACACCTTC.